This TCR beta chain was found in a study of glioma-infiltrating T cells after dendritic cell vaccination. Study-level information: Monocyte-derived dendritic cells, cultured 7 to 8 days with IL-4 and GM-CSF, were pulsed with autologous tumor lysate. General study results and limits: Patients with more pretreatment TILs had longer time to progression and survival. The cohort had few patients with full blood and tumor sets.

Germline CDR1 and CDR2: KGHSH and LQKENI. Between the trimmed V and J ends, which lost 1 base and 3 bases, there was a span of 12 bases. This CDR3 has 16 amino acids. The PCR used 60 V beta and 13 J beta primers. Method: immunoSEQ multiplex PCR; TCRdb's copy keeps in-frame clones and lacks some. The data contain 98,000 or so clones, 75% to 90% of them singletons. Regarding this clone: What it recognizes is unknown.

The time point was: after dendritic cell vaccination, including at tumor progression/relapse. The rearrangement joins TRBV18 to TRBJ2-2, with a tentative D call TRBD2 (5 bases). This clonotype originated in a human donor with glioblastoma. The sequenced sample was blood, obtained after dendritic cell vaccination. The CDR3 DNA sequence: TGTGCCAGCTCACCACAATCGCGGCGGGACACCGGGGAGCTGTTTTTT. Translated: CASSPQSRRDTGELFF. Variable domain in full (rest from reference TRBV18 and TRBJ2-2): NAGVMQNPRHLVRRRGQEARLRCSPMKGHSHVYWYRQLPEEGLKFMVYLQKENIIDESGMPKERFSAEFPKEGPSILRIQQVVRGDSAAYFCASSPQSRRDTGELFFGEGSRLTVL.